The rows below give T cell receptor beta chains drawn from one sample of a study of blood T cells in healthy people across ages. TCRdb re-called the 5' RACE reads with MiXCR, one entry per CDR3 protein. The data contain roughly 570,000 distinct CDR3 sequences, about 25% of them singletons. Sequenced sample: blood. The receptors were sampled from a woman between 65 and 79 years old in good health. Both conserved end residues are part of each CDR3. Each record gives: CDR3 protein, CDR3 DNA, D gene, CDR3 length, V gene, J gene, clone size. D genes are given only for firm matches. The size of a clone is reported for some rows only, either as once, few or many, or as a class for expanded clones.

CDR3 protein: CASSSAWTDEKLFF
CDR3 DNA: TGTGCCAGCAGCTCCGCCTGGACAGATGAAAAACTGTTTTTT
D gene: -
CDR3 length: 14
V gene: TRBV7-2
J gene: TRBJ1-4
clone size: -

CDR3 protein: CASSYSRTSGGVGDTQYF
CDR3 DNA: TGTGCCAGCAGTTACTCTAGGACTAGCGGGGGAGTAGGAGATACGCAGTATTTT
D gene: TRBD2
CDR3 length: 18
V gene: TRBV6-5
J gene: TRBJ2-3
clone size: few

CDR3 protein: CASGQGSYNEQFF
CDR3 DNA: TGTGCTAGTGGACAAGGCTCCTACAATGAGCAGTTCTTC
D gene: -
CDR3 length: 13
V gene: TRBV12-5
J gene: TRBJ2-1
clone size: many

CDR3 protein: CAWSFRPYEQYF
CDR3 DNA: TGTGCCTGGAGTTTCCGTCCCTACGAGCAGTACTTC
D gene: -
CDR3 length: 12
V gene: TRBV30
J gene: TRBJ2-7
clone size: -

CDR3 protein: CSVGQGYNEQFF
CDR3 DNA: TGCAGCGTTGGCCAGGGGTACAATGAGCAGTTCTTC
D gene: -
CDR3 length: 12
V gene: TRBV29-1
J gene: TRBJ2-1
clone size: few

CDR3 protein: CASGSNQPGPNTGELFF
CDR3 DNA: TGTGCTAGTGGTTCGAATCAACCGGGACCTAACACCGGGGAGCTGTTTTTT
D gene: -
CDR3 length: 17
V gene: TRBV12-5
J gene: TRBJ2-2
clone size: few

CDR3 protein: CASSKHVGRRQNSPLHF
CDR3 DNA: TGTGCCAGCAGCAAACATGTTGGGAGACGTCAGAATTCACCCCTCCACTTT
D gene: -
CDR3 length: 17
V gene: TRBV21-1
J gene: TRBJ1-6
clone size: many

CDR3 protein: CASSFGTFQETQYF
CDR3 DNA: TGCGCCAGCAGCTTCGGAACCTTCCAAGAGACCCAGTACTTC
D gene: -
CDR3 length: 14
V gene: TRBV5-1
J gene: TRBJ2-5
clone size: -

CDR3 protein: CASSSTTVDHGYTF
CDR3 DNA: TGTGCCAGCAGCTCAACGACAGTTGACCATGGCTACACCTTC
D gene: -
CDR3 length: 14
V gene: TRBV7-9
J gene: TRBJ1-2
clone size: once

CDR3 protein: CASSLEQQAPYGYTF
CDR3 DNA: TGCGCCAGCAGCTTGGAACAGCAGGCCCCCTATGGCTACACCTTC
D gene: -
CDR3 length: 15
V gene: TRBV5-1
J gene: TRBJ1-2
clone size: -

CDR3 protein: CAISGTGENQPQHF
CDR3 DNA: TGTGCCATCAGTGGGACAGGGGAAAATCAGCCCCAGCATTTT
D gene: TRBD1
CDR3 length: 14
V gene: TRBV10-3
J gene: TRBJ1-5
clone size: -

CDR3 protein: CASSLRDLGNTIYF
CDR3 DNA: TGTGCCAGCAGCCTCCGGGACCTTGGAAACACCATATATTTT
D gene: -
CDR3 length: 14
V gene: TRBV7-9
J gene: TRBJ1-3
clone size: few

CDR3 protein: CASSLPARGDNQPQHF
CDR3 DNA: TGTGCCAGCAGCCTTCCCGCTCGCGGGGATAATCAGCCCCAGCATTTT
D gene: -
CDR3 length: 16
V gene: TRBV14
J gene: TRBJ1-5
clone size: few

CDR3 protein: CASRDPGQGLCEQYF
CDR3 DNA: TGTGCCAGCAGGGATCCGGGACAGGGTCTCTGCGAGCAGTACTTC
D gene: TRBD1
CDR3 length: 15
V gene: TRBV5-6
J gene: TRBJ2-7
clone size: -

CDR3 protein: CASSLAPGGWATEAFF
CDR3 DNA: TGTGCCAGCAGCTTAGCACCGGGGGGGTGGGCCACTGAAGCTTTCTTT
D gene: -
CDR3 length: 16
V gene: TRBV7-8
J gene: TRBJ1-1
clone size: -

CDR3 protein: CASSPLSPRRVDTGELFF
CDR3 DNA: TGTGCCAGCAGCCCACTTAGCCCGCGTAGGGTTGACACCGGGGAGCTGTTTTTT
D gene: -
CDR3 length: 18
V gene: TRBV11-2
J gene: TRBJ2-2
clone size: -

CDR3 protein: CSVDTAGQPYGYTF
CDR3 DNA: TGCAGCGTTGACACAGCAGGACAGCCCTATGGCTACACCTTC
D gene: -
CDR3 length: 14
V gene: TRBV29-1
J gene: TRBJ1-2
clone size: few

CDR3 protein: CSARAILRAGNTEAFF
CDR3 DNA: TGCAGTGCTAGGGCCATCCTCAGGGCAGGGAACACTGAAGCTTTCTTT
D gene: -
CDR3 length: 16
V gene: TRBV20-1
J gene: TRBJ1-1
clone size: -

CDR3 protein: CASSLVTGGPTEAFF
CDR3 DNA: TGTGCCAGCAGCTTGGTAACAGGGGGTCCTACTGAAGCTTTCTTT
D gene: TRBD1
CDR3 length: 15
V gene: TRBV5-5
J gene: TRBJ1-1
clone size: -

CDR3 protein: CSSGQGNTEAFF
CDR3 DNA: TGCAGCTCGGGACAGGGGAACACTGAAGCTTTCTTT
D gene: TRBD1
CDR3 length: 12
V gene: TRBV29-1
J gene: TRBJ1-1
clone size: -

CDR3 protein: CSLIPAGGPPDTQYF
CDR3 DNA: TGCAGCCTAATCCCAGCGGGGGGGCCTCCAGATACGCAGTATTTT
D gene: TRBD2
CDR3 length: 15
V gene: TRBV29-1
J gene: TRBJ2-3
clone size: few

CDR3 protein: CASSYLTVRQGGGYTF
CDR3 DNA: TGTGCCAGCAGTTACCTTACTGTCCGACAGGGTGGTGGCTACACCTTC
D gene: TRBD1
CDR3 length: 16
V gene: TRBV6-2/TRBV6-3
J gene: TRBJ1-2
clone size: -

CDR3 protein: CASSYQLGAPGNTHTADTQYF
CDR3 DNA: TGTGCCAGCAGCTACCAATTAGGGGCACCGGGCAACACACACACAGCAGATACGCAGTATTTT
D gene: -
CDR3 length: 21
V gene: TRBV13
J gene: TRBJ2-3
clone size: few

CDR3 protein: CASSFLVTTTYEQYF
CDR3 DNA: TGTGCCAGCAGCTTCCTTGTCACTACAACCTACGAGCAGTACTTC
D gene: -
CDR3 length: 15
V gene: TRBV7-2
J gene: TRBJ2-7
clone size: -

CDR3 protein: CASSYSKDGTSYEQYF
CDR3 DNA: TGTGCCAGCAGTTACTCGAAAGACGGGACATCCTACGAGCAGTACTTC
D gene: -
CDR3 length: 16
V gene: TRBV6-2/TRBV6-3
J gene: TRBJ2-7
clone size: -

CDR3 protein: CASSLANNEQFF
CDR3 DNA: TGTGCCAGCAGCTTGGCTAACAATGAGCAGTTCTTC
D gene: -
CDR3 length: 12
V gene: TRBV7-9
J gene: TRBJ2-1
clone size: -

CDR3 protein: CASTKMGSAGNTIYF
CDR3 DNA: TGTGCCAGCACCAAAATGGGGAGTGCTGGAAACACCATATATTTT
D gene: -
CDR3 length: 15
V gene: TRBV2
J gene: TRBJ1-3
clone size: few

CDR3 protein: CASSWDRPNTGELFF
CDR3 DNA: TGCGCCAGCAGCTGGGACAGGCCGAACACCGGGGAGCTGTTTTTT
D gene: TRBD1
CDR3 length: 15
V gene: TRBV5-1
J gene: TRBJ2-2
clone size: few

CDR3 protein: CASSAHGTQYF
CDR3 DNA: TGTGCCAGCAGTGCCCATGGGACCCAGTACTTC
D gene: -
CDR3 length: 11
V gene: TRBV12-3/TRBV12-4
J gene: TRBJ2-5
clone size: -

CDR3 protein: CASSLDGGGSYNEQFF
CDR3 DNA: TGTGCCAGCAGCTTAGATGGCGGGGGCTCCTACAATGAGCAGTTCTTC
D gene: TRBD2
CDR3 length: 16
V gene: TRBV7-2
J gene: TRBJ2-1
clone size: few

CDR3 protein: CASMKGHGYTF
CDR3 DNA: TGTGCCAGCATGAAGGGACATGGCTACACCTTC
D gene: -
CDR3 length: 11
V gene: TRBV12-3/TRBV12-4
J gene: TRBJ1-2
clone size: few

CDR3 protein: CASSDITDTQYF
CDR3 DNA: TGTGCCAGCAGTGACATCACAGATACGCAGTATTTT
D gene: -
CDR3 length: 12
V gene: TRBV6-2/TRBV6-3
J gene: TRBJ2-3
clone size: many

CDR3 protein: CSARYPSRGTYEQYF
CDR3 DNA: TGCAGTGCTAGATACCCGAGTCGGGGAACCTACGAGCAGTACTTC
D gene: -
CDR3 length: 15
V gene: TRBV20-1
J gene: TRBJ2-7
clone size: many

CDR3 protein: CSVGAGLTEAFF
CDR3 DNA: TGCAGCGTTGGGGCAGGTTTGACTGAAGCTTTCTTT
D gene: -
CDR3 length: 12
V gene: TRBV29-1
J gene: TRBJ1-1
clone size: few

CDR3 protein: CASSLEPRNSPLHF
CDR3 DNA: TGCGCCAGCAGCTTGGAACCTAGAAATTCACCCCTCCACTTT
D gene: -
CDR3 length: 14
V gene: TRBV5-1
J gene: TRBJ1-6
clone size: -

CDR3 protein: CASSAYRASSTDTQYF
CDR3 DNA: TGCGCCAGCAGCGCGTACAGGGCATCTAGCACAGATACGCAGTATTTT
D gene: -
CDR3 length: 16
V gene: TRBV4-3
J gene: TRBJ2-3
clone size: -

CDR3 protein: CSAHRSETQYF
CDR3 DNA: TGCAGTGCTCACAGGAGTGAGACCCAGTACTTC
D gene: -
CDR3 length: 11
V gene: TRBV20-1
J gene: TRBJ2-5
clone size: few

CDR3 protein: CASSQGSGYATEAFF
CDR3 DNA: TGTGCCAGCAGCCAAGGGTCAGGGTATGCCACTGAAGCTTTCTTT
D gene: -
CDR3 length: 15
V gene: TRBV14
J gene: TRBJ1-1
clone size: -

CDR3 protein: CSVQYVNEQYF
CDR3 DNA: TGCAGCGTTCAGTATGTCAACGAGCAGTACTTC
D gene: -
CDR3 length: 11
V gene: TRBV29-1
J gene: TRBJ2-7
clone size: -

CDR3 protein: CSATRTLGGETQYF
CDR3 DNA: TGCAGTGCTACCAGGACCCTAGGAGGGGAGACCCAGTACTTC
D gene: -
CDR3 length: 14
V gene: TRBV20-1
J gene: TRBJ2-5
clone size: -

CDR3 protein: CVSSTGSWDEQYF
CDR3 DNA: TGTGTCAGCAGTACCGGGTCTTGGGACGAGCAGTACTTC
D gene: -
CDR3 length: 13
V gene: TRBV6-6
J gene: TRBJ2-7
clone size: -

CDR3 protein: CASRWTYGYTF
CDR3 DNA: TGTGCCAGCAGATGGACATACGGCTACACCTTC
D gene: -
CDR3 length: 11
V gene: TRBV2
J gene: TRBJ1-2
clone size: -

CDR3 protein: CASSPRRQGGGYTF
CDR3 DNA: TGTGCCAGCAGCCCCCGCCGACAGGGCGGTGGCTACACCTTC
D gene: TRBD1
CDR3 length: 14
V gene: TRBV7-9
J gene: TRBJ1-2
clone size: -

CDR3 protein: CASRRGRLGQDTQYF
CDR3 DNA: TGTGCCAGCAGGCGGGGGAGACTAGGTCAAGATACGCAGTATTTT
D gene: TRBD2
CDR3 length: 15
V gene: TRBV7-9
J gene: TRBJ2-3
clone size: -

CDR3 protein: CASSSQSGSPYEQYF
CDR3 DNA: TGCGCCAGCAGCTCTCAATCCGGTAGCCCCTACGAGCAGTACTTC
D gene: -
CDR3 length: 15
V gene: TRBV5-1
J gene: TRBJ2-7
clone size: -

CDR3 protein: CASSPGQGAQGTEAFF
CDR3 DNA: TGTGCCAGCTCACCGGGACAGGGGGCGCAAGGCACTGAAGCTTTCTTT
D gene: TRBD1
CDR3 length: 16
V gene: TRBV18
J gene: TRBJ1-1
clone size: few

CDR3 protein: CAKVEYTNTEAFF
CDR3 DNA: TGTGCCAAGGTTGAATATACCAACACTGAAGCTTTCTTT
D gene: -
CDR3 length: 13
V gene: TRBV7-9
J gene: TRBJ1-1
clone size: -

CDR3 protein: CASSSWGRGREAFF
CDR3 DNA: TGTGCCAGCAGTTCTTGGGGCAGGGGCAGGGAAGCTTTCTTT
D gene: -
CDR3 length: 14
V gene: TRBV12-3/TRBV12-4
J gene: TRBJ1-1
clone size: -

CDR3 protein: CSAPRQGADEQYF
CDR3 DNA: TGCAGTGCCCCCCGCCAGGGAGCGGACGAGCAGTACTTC
D gene: -
CDR3 length: 13
V gene: TRBV20-1
J gene: TRBJ2-7
clone size: few

CDR3 protein: CASSYSRRGNYGYTF
CDR3 DNA: TGTGCCAGCAGTTACTCGAGACGGGGTAACTATGGCTACACCTTC
D gene: -
CDR3 length: 15
V gene: TRBV6-5
J gene: TRBJ1-2
clone size: -

CDR3 protein: CSAGDSRTDTQYF
CDR3 DNA: TGCAGTGCCGGGGACTCGCGCACAGATACGCAGTATTTT
D gene: -
CDR3 length: 13
V gene: TRBV20-1
J gene: TRBJ2-3
clone size: -

CDR3 protein: CSASRRYNEQFF
CDR3 DNA: TGCAGTGCTAGTAGGAGATACAATGAGCAGTTCTTC
D gene: -
CDR3 length: 12
V gene: TRBV20-1
J gene: TRBJ2-1
clone size: few

CDR3 protein: CSARDPSGQDLYEQYF
CDR3 DNA: TGCAGTGCTAGAGATCCCTCCGGCCAGGACCTCTACGAGCAGTACTTC
D gene: -
CDR3 length: 16
V gene: TRBV20-1
J gene: TRBJ2-7
clone size: few